This T cell receptor beta chain was captured in a study of PD-1 blockade in classical Hodgkin lymphoma. Study-level background: Patients received nivolumab 3 mg/kg intravenously every 2 weeks. Study outcomes and limitations: The authors excluded patients who started nivolumab under 1 year after ASCT. Unlike CD8+ TCR diversity, which did not rise significantly by C4D1, CD4+ TCR diversity did.

This CDR3 region has 15 residues. CDR1 is MNHEY and CDR2 is SMNVEV in the germline V gene (reference sequence). With 3 bases clipped from V and 7 bases from J, the junction kept 9 bases outside the gene matches. Every single patient, without exception, relapsed after autologous stem cell transplantation, and brentuximab vedotin exposure varied. Sequencing was performed with immunoSEQ multiplex PCR; in TCRdb, only in-frame clones are kept and a portion is missing. The table shows about 35,000 clones, with around 70% occurring only once. About this clone: Antigen unknown.

The specimen was peripheral blood mononuclear cells (PBMCs), collected before the second cycle of nivolumab. The receptor was derived from a human donor with classical Hodgkin lymphoma. V and J are TRBV27 and TRBJ2-7; TRBD1 agrees at 10 bases. The CDR3 sequence: CASSFTGQGYREQYF. The DNA for the CDR3 is TGTGCCAGCAGTTTCACGGGACAGGGGTATCGGGAGCAGTACTTC.